One TCR beta chain is described in this entry. Its antigen remains unknown. With the read ending 3 residues before the CDR3 end, the germline J gene is used to fill in that end. Only in-frame clones appear in the TCRdb table, and some are missing; sequencing was by immunoSEQ multiplex PCR. Its table records around 39,000 clones. This sample stems from a study of T cells in women clearing cervical HPV infection. General observations from the study: CIN3+ cases had significantly higher TCR repertoire richness than controls, but evenness did not differ. A classifier using richness and V gene abundances reached an AUC of about 0.83.

The CDR3 runs 14 residues. The V end lost 1 base, the J end lost 6 bases, and 12 bases lay between the germline ends. Per the germline V gene, CDR1 is KGHSH and CDR2 is LQKENI. The sequencing sample was made of blood buffy coat. The source is a woman aged 18-70 years with a cervical HPV16 infection that either progressed to CIN3+ or cleared (not recorded which). The chain carries TRBV18 and TRBJ1-1; D is ambiguous. The CDR3 bases that were read are TGTGCCAGCTCACCACAGCAGCGTTCGCCTGAA. The encoded protein is CASSPQQRSPE. The CDR3 in full is CASSPQQRSPEAFF.